This is a list of T cell receptor beta chains from one sample in a study of T cells in Graves' hyperthyroidism and ophthalmopathy. One entry per CDR3 protein, called by TCRdb with MiXCR from the multiplex PCR reads. The sample lists some 770,000 distinct CDR3 sequences, less than 20% seen once, with under 8.5% in the top ten. The sample was blood. These TCRs come from a young man with Graves' hyperthyroidism. Both conserved end residues are part of each CDR3. The D gene is left open where the match is weak. Clone size is not always given. Where it is, it says once, few, many or a class for expanded clones.

TRBJ2-7 | 15 | many | TRBV28 | NA | TGTGCCAGCAGTTTACCCCACAGGGAGACCTACGAGCAGTACTTC | CASSLPHRETYEQYF
TRBJ2-5 | 15 | few | TRBV6-5 | NA | TGTGCCAGCAGTTACGGGCGCAGGGTCCAAGAGACCCAGTACTTC | CASSYGRRVQETQYF
TRBJ2-2 | 16 | many | TRBV2 | TRBD2 | TGTGCCAGCATGTATGGGACTAGCGGTAACACCGGGGAGCTGTTTTTT | CASMYGTSGNTGELFF
TRBJ2-5 | 16 | many | TRBV6-6 | TRBD2 | TGTGCCAGCAGTTACACTATAGCGGGAGGGCCAGAGACCCAGTACTTC | CASSYTIAGGPETQYF
TRBJ2-6 | 15 | NA | TRBV5-1 | NA | TGCGCCAGCAAACCTGACAGCCCGGGGGCCAACGTCCTGACTTTC | CASKPDSPGANVLTF
TRBJ1-2 | 14 | NA | TRBV6-5 | NA | TGTGCCAGCAGTTACGCTGACGCAAACTATGGCTACACCTTC | CASSYADANYGYTF
TRBJ2-1 | 14 | many | TRBV10-3 | NA | TGTGCCATCAGTGAGAGGACTCCCCCCGATGAGCAGTTCTTC | CAISERTPPDEQFF
TRBJ1-5 | 15 | many | TRBV28 | TRBD1 | TGTGCCAGCAGTTCCGCGGGACAGGAGGGTCAGCCCCAGCATTTT | CASSSAGQEGQPQHF
TRBJ2-1 | 18 | many | TRBV6-2/TRBV6-3 | NA | TGTGCCAGCAGTTACGGCTATATCCGGAGGAGCTCCTACAATGAGCAGTTCTTC | CASSYGYIRRSSYNEQFF
TRBJ2-6 | 17 | many | TRBV30 | TRBD1 | TGTGCCTGGAGCCTCTGGACAGGGGGCAGTGGGGCCAACGTCCTGACTTTC | CAWSLWTGGSGANVLTF
TRBJ2-7 | 15 | NA | TRBV4-1 | TRBD1 | TGCGCCAGCAGTCGCGACAGGGAGAGTACCTACGAGCAGTACTTC | CASSRDRESTYEQYF
TRBJ2-2 | 16 | few | TRBV7-3 | NA | TGTGCCAGCAGCTTCAGCACGGGAGCAGGAACCGGGGAGCTGTTTTTT | CASSFSTGAGTGELFF
TRBJ2-7 | 16 | NA | TRBV4-1 | TRBD1 | TGCGCCAGCAGCGAAGGGACAGGGGACTCCTCCTACGAGCAGTACTTC | CASSEGTGDSSYEQYF
TRBJ2-1 | 12 | NA | TRBV20-1 | NA | TGCAGTGCTAGCGAGTCCTACAATGAGCAGTTCTTC | CSASESYNEQFF
TRBJ1-5 | 13 | many | TRBV6-1 | NA | TGTGCCAGCAACGGGATGCACAATCAGCCCCAGCATTTT | CASNGMHNQPQHF
TRBJ1-5 | 15 | NA | TRBV6-1 | TRBD1 | TGTGCCAGCAGTCAGACTGGACAGGGGGGTCAGCCCCAGCATTTT | CASSQTGQGGQPQHF
TRBJ2-7 | 15 | few | TRBV27 | TRBD2 | TGTGCCAGCAGTTTATCGAGGCTAGCGGGAGTCGAGCAGTACTTC | CASSLSRLAGVEQYF
TRBJ2-5 | 14 | NA | TRBV3-1 | NA | TGTGCCAGCAGAGAACTAGCCGGTGGAGAGACCCAGTACTTC | CASRELAGGETQYF
TRBJ2-7 | 16 | few | TRBV13 | TRBD2 | TGTGCCAGCAGCTTATCGAGCGGGAGTTACTCCTACGAGCAGTACTTC | CASSLSSGSYSYEQYF
TRBJ2-5 | 18 | NA | TRBV18 | TRBD2 | TGTGCCAGCTCACCACCGAGGGGGACTAGCGGGAGCCGAGAGACCCAGTACTTC | CASSPPRGTSGSRETQYF
TRBJ2-4 | 15 | few | TRBV9 | TRBD2 | TGTGCCAGCAGCGTGACTAGCGGGATACCAAACATTCAGTACTTC | CASSVTSGIPNIQYF
TRBJ2-1 | 15 | many | TRBV30 | TRBD2 | TGTGCCTGGACCCTCGTAGCGGGCCCCTCCAATGAGCAGTTCTTC | CAWTLVAGPSNEQFF
TRBJ2-7 | 16 | many | TRBV28 | TRBD1 | TGTGCCAGCAGTCGCTCGACAGGGGGCGGTAGGCTGGGGCAGTACTTC | CASSRSTGGGRLGQYF
TRBJ2-2 | 15 | few | TRBV3-1 | TRBD2 | TGTGCCAGCAGCCTCCCTAGCGGGAGGAACGGGGAGCTGTTTTTT | CASSLPSGRNGELFF
TRBJ1-2 | 13 | NA | TRBV5-5 | NA | TGTGCCAGCAGCTTTTCGGTCTCCTATGGCTACACCTTC | CASSFSVSYGYTF